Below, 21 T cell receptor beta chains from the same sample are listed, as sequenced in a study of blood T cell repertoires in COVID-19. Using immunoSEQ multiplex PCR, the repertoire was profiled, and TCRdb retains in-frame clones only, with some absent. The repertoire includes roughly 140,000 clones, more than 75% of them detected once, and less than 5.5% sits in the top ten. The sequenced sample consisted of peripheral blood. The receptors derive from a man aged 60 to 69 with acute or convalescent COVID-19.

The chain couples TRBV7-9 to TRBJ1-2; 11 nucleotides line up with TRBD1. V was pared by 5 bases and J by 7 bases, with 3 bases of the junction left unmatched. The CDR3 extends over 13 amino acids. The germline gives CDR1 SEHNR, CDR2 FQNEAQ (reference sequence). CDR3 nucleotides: TGTGCCAGCAGCGACGGGACAGGGGGTGGCTACACCTTC. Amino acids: CASSDGTGGGYTF. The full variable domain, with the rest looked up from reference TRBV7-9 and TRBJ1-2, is DTGVSQNPRHKITKRGQNVTFRCDPISEHNRLYWYRQTLGQGPEFLTYFQNEAQLEKSRLLSDRFSAERPKGSFSTLEIQRTEQGDSAMYLCASSDGTGGGYTFGSGTRLTVV.

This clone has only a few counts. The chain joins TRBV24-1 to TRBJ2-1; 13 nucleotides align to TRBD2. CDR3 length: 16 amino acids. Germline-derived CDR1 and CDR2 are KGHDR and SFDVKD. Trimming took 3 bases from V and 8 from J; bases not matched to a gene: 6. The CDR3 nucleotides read TGTGCCACCAGTGATCCCGTACTAGCGGGAGGGTATGAGCAGTTCTTC. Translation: CATSDPVLAGGYEQFF.

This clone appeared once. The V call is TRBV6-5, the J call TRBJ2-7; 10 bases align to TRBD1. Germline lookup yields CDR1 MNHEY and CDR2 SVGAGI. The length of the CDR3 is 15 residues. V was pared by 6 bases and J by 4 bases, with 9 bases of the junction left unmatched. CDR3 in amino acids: CASSQPGQGLYEQYF. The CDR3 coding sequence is TGTGCCAGCAGCCAGCCGGGACAGGGGTTATACGAGCAGTACTTC.

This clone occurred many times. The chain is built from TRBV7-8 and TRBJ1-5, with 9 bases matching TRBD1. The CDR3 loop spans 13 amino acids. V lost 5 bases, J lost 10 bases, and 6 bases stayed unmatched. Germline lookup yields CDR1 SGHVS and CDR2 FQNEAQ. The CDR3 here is CASSRQGVLPQHF. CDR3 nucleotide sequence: TGTGCCAGCAGCCGACAGGGGGTTCTCCCCCAGCATTTT.

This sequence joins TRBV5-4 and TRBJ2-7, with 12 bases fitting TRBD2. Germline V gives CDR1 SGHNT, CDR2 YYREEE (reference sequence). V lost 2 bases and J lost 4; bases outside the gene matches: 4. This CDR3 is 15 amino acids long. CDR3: CASSLAGTSGYEQYF. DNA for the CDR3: TGTGCCAGCAGCTTAGCCGGGACTAGCGGGTACGAGCAGTACTTC.

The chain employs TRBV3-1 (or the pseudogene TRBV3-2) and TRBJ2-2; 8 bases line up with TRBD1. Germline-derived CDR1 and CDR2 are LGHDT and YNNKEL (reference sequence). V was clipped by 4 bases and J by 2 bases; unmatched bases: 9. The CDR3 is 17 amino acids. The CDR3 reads CASSLRGTGGNTGELFF. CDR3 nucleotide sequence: TGTGCCAGCAGCCTTAGAGGCACAGGGGGAAACACCGGGGAGCTGTTTTTT.

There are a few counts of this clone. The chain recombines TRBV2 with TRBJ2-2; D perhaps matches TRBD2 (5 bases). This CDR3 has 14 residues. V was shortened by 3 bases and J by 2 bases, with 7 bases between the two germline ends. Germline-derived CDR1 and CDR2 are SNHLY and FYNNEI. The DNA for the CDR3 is TGTGCCAGCAGTGAGGACTTTAACACCGGGGAGCTGTTTTTT. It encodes CASSEDFNTGELFF.

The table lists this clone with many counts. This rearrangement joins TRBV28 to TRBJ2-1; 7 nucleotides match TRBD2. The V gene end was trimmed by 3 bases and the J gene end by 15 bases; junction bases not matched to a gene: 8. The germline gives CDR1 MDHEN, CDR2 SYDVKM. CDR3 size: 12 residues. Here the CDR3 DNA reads TGTGCCAGCAGTTTTTCCCGGCGGGAGATGTTCTTC. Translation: CASSFSRREMFF.

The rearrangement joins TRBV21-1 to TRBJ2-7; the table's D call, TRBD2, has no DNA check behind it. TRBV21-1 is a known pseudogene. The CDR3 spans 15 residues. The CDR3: CARHVPRTSSYEQYF. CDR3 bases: TGTGCCAGACACGTCCCAAGGACTAGCTCCTACGAGCAGTACTTC.

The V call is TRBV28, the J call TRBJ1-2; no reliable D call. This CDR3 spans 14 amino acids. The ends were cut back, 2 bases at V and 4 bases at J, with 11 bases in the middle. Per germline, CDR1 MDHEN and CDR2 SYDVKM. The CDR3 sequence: CASSLPRGFYGYTF. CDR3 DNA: TGTGCCAGCAGTTTACCGCGCGGGTTCTATGGCTACACCTTC.

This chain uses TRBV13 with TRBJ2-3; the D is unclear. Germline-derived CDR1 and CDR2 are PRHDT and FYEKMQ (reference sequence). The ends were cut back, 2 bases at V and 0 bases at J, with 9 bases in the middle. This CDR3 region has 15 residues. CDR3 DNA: TGTGCCAGCAGCTTAAGCGTCGAGAGCACAGATACGCAGTATTTT. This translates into CASSLSVESTDTQYF.

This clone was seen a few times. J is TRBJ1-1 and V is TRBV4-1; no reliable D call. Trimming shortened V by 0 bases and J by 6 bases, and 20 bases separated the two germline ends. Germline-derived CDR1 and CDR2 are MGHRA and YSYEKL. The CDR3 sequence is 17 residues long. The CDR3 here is CASSQDARTWGTAEAFF. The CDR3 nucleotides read TGCGCCAGCAGCCAAGATGCCCGGACTTGGGGTACCGCTGAAGCTTTCTTT.

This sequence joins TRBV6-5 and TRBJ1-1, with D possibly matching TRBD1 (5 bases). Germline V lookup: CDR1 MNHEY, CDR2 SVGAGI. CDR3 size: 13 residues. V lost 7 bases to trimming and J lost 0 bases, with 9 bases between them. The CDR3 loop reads CASTKGLNTEAFF. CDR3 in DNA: TGTGCCAGCACCAAGGGGTTGAACACTGAAGCTTTCTTT.

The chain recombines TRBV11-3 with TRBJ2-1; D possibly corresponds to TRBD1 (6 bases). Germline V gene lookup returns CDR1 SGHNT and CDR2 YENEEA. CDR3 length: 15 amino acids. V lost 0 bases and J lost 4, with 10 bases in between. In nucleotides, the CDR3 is TGTGCCAGCAGCTTAGAGGCACAGGGTTACAATGAGCAGTTCTTC. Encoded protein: CASSLEAQGYNEQFF.

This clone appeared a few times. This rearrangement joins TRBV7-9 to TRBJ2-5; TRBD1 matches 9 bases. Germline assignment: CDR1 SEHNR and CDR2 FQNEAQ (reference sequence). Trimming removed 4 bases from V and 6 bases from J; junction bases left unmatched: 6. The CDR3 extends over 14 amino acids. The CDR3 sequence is CASSWGQGGKTQYF. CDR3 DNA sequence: TGTGCCAGCAGCTGGGGACAGGGAGGAAAGACCCAGTACTTC.

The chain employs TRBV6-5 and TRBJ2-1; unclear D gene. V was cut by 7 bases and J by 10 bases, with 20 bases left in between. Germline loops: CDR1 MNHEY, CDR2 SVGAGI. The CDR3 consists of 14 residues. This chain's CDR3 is CASKVRLVVFEQFF. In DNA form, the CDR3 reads TGTGCCAGCAAGGTCCGGCTAGTGGTGTTCGAGCAGTTCTTC.

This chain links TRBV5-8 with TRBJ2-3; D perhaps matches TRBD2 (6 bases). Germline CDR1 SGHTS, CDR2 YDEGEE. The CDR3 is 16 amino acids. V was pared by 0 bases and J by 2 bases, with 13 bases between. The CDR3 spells CASSLGFSGSTDTQYF. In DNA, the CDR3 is TGTGCCAGCAGCTTGGGTTTTAGCGGCTCCACAGATACGCAGTATTTT.

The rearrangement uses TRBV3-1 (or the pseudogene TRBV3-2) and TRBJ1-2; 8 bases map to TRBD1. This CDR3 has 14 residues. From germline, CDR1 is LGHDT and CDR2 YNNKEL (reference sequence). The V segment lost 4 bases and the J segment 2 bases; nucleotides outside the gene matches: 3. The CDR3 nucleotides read TGTGCCAGCAGCCTGGGACAGGCGAACTATGGCTACACCTTC. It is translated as CASSLGQANYGYTF.

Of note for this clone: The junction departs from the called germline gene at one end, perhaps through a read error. The CDR3 DNA reads as TGTGCCAACAGCTTAATCGGGACGAACACCGGGGAGCTGTTTTTT. It translates to CANSLIGTNTGELFF. The chain uses TRBV7-3 and TRBJ2-2; a weak D match, TRBD2 (5 bases). The CDR3 is 15 amino acids. The germline V gene has CDR1 SGHTA and CDR2 FQGTGA.

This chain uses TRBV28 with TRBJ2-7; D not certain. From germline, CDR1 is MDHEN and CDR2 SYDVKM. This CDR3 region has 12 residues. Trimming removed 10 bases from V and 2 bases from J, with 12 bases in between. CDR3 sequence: CATGTAPYEQYF. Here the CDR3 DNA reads TGTGCCACCGGAACAGCCCCCTACGAGCAGTACTTC.

CDR3 residues: CASSLAGQSNSPLHF. Written as DNA, the CDR3 is TGCGCCAGCAGCTTGGCGGGACAGAGTAATTCACCCCTCCACTTT. The genes are TRBV5-1 and TRBJ1-6, with 7 bases lining up with TRBD1. This CDR3 contains 15 residues. The J segment lost 6 bases and the V segment lost 0 bases, leaving 3 bases of the junction unmatched. CDR1 SGHRS and CDR2 YFSETQ come from the germline V gene. Filled out from reference TRBV5-1 and TRBJ1-6, the complete variable domain reads KAGVTQTPRYLIKTRGQQVTLSCSPISGHRSVSWYQQTPGQGLQFLFEYFSETQRNKGNFPGRFSGRQFSNSRSEMNVSTLELGDSALYLCASSLAGQSNSPLHFGNGTRLTVT.